A single sample gave rise to the 14 T cell receptor beta chains below, sequenced in a study of OX40 agonist ivuxolimab in advanced cancers. Repertoires were generated with immunoSEQ multiplex PCR, while TCRdb's copy carries only in-frame clones and drops some. The sample lists approximately 50,000 clones; 84% were seen once. Sequenced here: CD4+ or CD8+ T cells sorted from blood, sampled in a trial of the OX40 agonist ivuxolimab. The receptors were sampled from an adult with an advanced solid tumor such as melanoma, head and neck, liver or kidney cancer.

In this sample, this clone turned up a few times. V gene TRBV4-3 combines with J gene TRBJ2-3; D is uncertain. The germline V gene encodes CDR1 LGHNA and CDR2 YSLEER. The germline V and J ends were trimmed by 0 bases and 2 bases, with 9 bases remaining between them. This CDR3 comprises 15 residues. CDR3 amino acids: CASSQDRVPTDTQYF. The CDR3 DNA follows: TGCGCCAGCAGCCAAGATCGGGTCCCCACAGATACGCAGTATTTT.

The genes are TRBV5-6 and TRBJ1-1, with D possibly being TRBD1 (5 bases). V shed 0 bases and J shed 1 base, with 10 bases lying between them. This CDR3 has 15 residues. Germline V CDR1 and CDR2: SGHDT, YYEEEE. The CDR3 protein is CASSLVSRANTEAFF. CDR3 bases: TGTGCCAGCAGCTTGGTGAGCAGGGCGAACACTGAAGCTTTCTTT. Looking up the rest from reference TRBV5-6 and TRBJ1-1 gives the full variable domain: DAGVTQSPTHLIKTRGQQVTLRCSPKSGHDTVSWYQQALGQGPQFIFQYYEEEERQRGNFPDRFSGHQFPNYSSELNVNALLLGDSALYLCASSLVSRANTEAFFGQGTRLTVV.

The rearrangement links TRBV28 to TRBJ1-2; the D gene is possibly TRBD1 (6 bases). This CDR3 contains 15 residues. Germline CDR1 is MDHEN and CDR2 is SYDVKM. V was cut by 5 bases and J by 4 bases, with 17 bases left in between. DNA of the CDR3: TGTGCCAGCAGTCTAACAGGGCTTTCCCCCTATGGCTACACCTTC. This gives the protein CASSLTGLSPYGYTF.

The chain uses TRBV20-1 and TRBJ1-1, with TRBD1 matching over 7 bases. Per the germline V gene, CDR1 is DFQATT and CDR2 is SNEGSKA (reference sequence). Trimming removed 5 bases from V and 9 bases from J; junction bases left unmatched: 6. The CDR3 is 11 residues long. The CDR3 here is CSALTGYQAFF. CDR3 bases: TGCAGTGCTCTGACAGGGTATCAAGCTTTCTTT.

This chain links TRBV11-1 with TRBJ1-1; D unresolved. The V end lost 1 base, the J end lost 7 bases, and 10 bases lay between the germline ends. There are 13 residues in the CDR3. CDR1 and CDR2 from the germline V gene are SGHAT and FQDESV (reference sequence). CDR3 sequence: CASSLEWGNEAFF. The CDR3 region has the DNA TGTGCCAGCAGCTTAGAATGGGGAAATGAAGCTTTCTTT.

The chain recombines TRBV6-6 with TRBJ1-1; D unclear. V was shortened by 4 bases and J by 4 bases, with 10 bases between the two germline ends. This CDR3 is built from 13 residues. Germline V gene data show CDR1 as MNHNY and CDR2 as SVGAGI (reference sequence). CDR3 sequence reads: CASSSASGTEAFF. The CDR3, as DNA: TGTGCCAGCAGTTCCGCCTCGGGCACTGAAGCTTTCTTT.

CDR3 loop: CASSTLTGIHEQYF. CDR3 DNA sequence: TGTGCCAGTAGTACCCTGACAGGGATACACGAGCAGTACTTC. The chain combines TRBV19 with TRBJ2-7; 7 bases are a match to TRBD1. The germline gives CDR1 LNHDA, CDR2 SQIVND (reference sequence). The CDR3 length is 14 residues. Trimming cost V 4 bases and J 5 bases; bases outside gene matches: 8.

The rearrangement links TRBV19 to TRBJ2-6; TRBD2 is a possible D gene (6 bases). The length of the CDR3 is 18 residues. The ends were cut back, 5 bases at V and 2 bases at J, with 19 bases in the middle. Germline CDR1 reads LNHDA; CDR2 reads SQIVND (reference sequence). The chain's CDR3 is CASSPRGTMTTGANVLTF. The DNA for the CDR3 is TGTGCCAGTAGTCCCCGGGGGACGATGACTACTGGGGCCAACGTCCTGACTTTC.

The gene calls are TRBV4-1 and TRBJ1-2; the match to TRBD1 covers 9 bases. V was clipped by 3 bases and J by 8 bases; unmatched bases: 13. The CDR3 is 16 residues long. Germline V gene lookup returns CDR1 MGHRA and CDR2 YSYEKL. This CDR3 reads CASSQNSGTGPLGYTF. DNA for the CDR3: TGCGCCAGCAGCCAGAACTCCGGGACAGGGCCCCTGGGCTACACCTTC.

The CDR3 nucleotides read TGTGCCAGCAGCTGGGGGACCGCCTACGAGCAGTACTTC. Protein sequence: CASSWGTAYEQYF. The chain recombines TRBV5-6 with TRBJ2-7; tentatively, D is TRBD1 or TRBD2 (5 bases each). The CDR3 has 13 residues. Deletions cut 3 bases from V and 2 bases from J, with 9 bases between. Germline V CDR1 and CDR2: SGHDT, YYEEEE. The full variable domain, in which reference TRBV5-6 and TRBJ2-7 provide the parts outside the CDR3, is DAGVTQSPTHLIKTRGQQVTLRCSPKSGHDTVSWYQQALGQGPQFIFQYYEEEERQRGNFPDRFSGHQFPNYSSELNVNALLLGDSALYLCASSWGTAYEQYFGPGTRLTVT.

The V and J genes are TRBV28 and TRBJ2-7; D is perhaps TRBD1 (5 bases). V was trimmed by 1 base and J by 3 bases, leaving 19 bases between them. The germline gives CDR1 MDHEN, CDR2 SYDVKM. The CDR3 sequence is 17 residues long. CDR3 coding DNA: TGTGCCAGCAGTTTATCCACATTCAGGGTTGCCAGCTACGAGCAGTACTTC. Its translation is CASSLSTFRVASYEQYF.

The V and J genes are TRBV5-6 and TRBJ2-1; D possibly corresponds to TRBD2 (5 bases). The length of the CDR3 is 12 residues. Trimming removed 4 bases at V and 12 bases at J, with 14 bases between. From germline, CDR1 is SGHDT and CDR2 YYEEEE. Here the CDR3 reads CASSPDSVVQFF. The CDR3 DNA is TGTGCCAGCAGCCCGGACTCGGTCGTGCAGTTCTTC.

The chain has TRBV6-5 and TRBJ1-2; D not certain. The CDR3 sequence is 13 residues long. With 6 bases removed from V and 8 bases from J, the gap between germline ends came to 16 bases. CDR1 is MNHEY and CDR2 is SVGAGI in the germline V gene. CDR3: CASSQAGGRGYTF. CDR3 DNA sequence: TGTGCCAGCAGCCAAGCGGGAGGGAGAGGCTACACCTTC.

V gene TRBV19 combines with J gene TRBJ2-1, with 10 bases identical to TRBD2. V dropped 4 bases and J dropped 3; count of bases not matched to a gene: 3. Germline values: CDR1 LNHDA, CDR2 SQIVND (reference sequence). The CDR3 contains 15 residues. The CDR3 DNA follows: TGTGCCAGTAGTACTCAGCGGGAGGGCTACAATGAGCAGTTCTTC. This sequence encodes CASSTQREGYNEQFF.